Listed below are T cell receptor beta chains from one sample, sequenced in a study of molecular identifiers for immune sequencing clone quantification. In TCRdb, the PCR reads were re-called with MiXCR into one record per CDR3 protein. There are roughly 90,000 distinct CDR3 sequences in the sample; roughly 23% occur only once, and approximately 0.8% lies in the top ten. Sample: naive CD8+ T cells from blood, with Jurkat cell RNA spiked in. The source of these receptors is a human donor in good health. Some libraries in this study had Jurkat cell RNA spiked in. Each CDR3 is given with its conserved first and last residue. D genes are given only for firm matches. Rows may omit the clone size; those that give it use once, few, many or a size class.

size,V,D,J,DNA,CDR3
NA,TRBV12-3/TRBV12-4,NA,TRBJ1-1,TGTGCCAGCAGTTCAAGCGGGGGAGGTACTGAAGCTTTCTTT,CASSSSGGGTEAFF
NA,TRBV6-6,NA,TRBJ1-5,TGTGCCAGCATCCAGGAGGTGGGTACGGGCAATCAGCCCCAGCATTTT,CASIQEVGTGNQPQHF
many,TRBV7-2,NA,TRBJ2-1,TGTGCCAGCAGCACCCCCAATGAGCAGTTCTTC,CASSTPNEQFF
many,TRBV21-1,NA,TRBJ2-3,TGTGCCAGCAGCCCAAGAGGTGGCGTCACAGATACGCAGTATTTT,CASSPRGGVTDTQYF
NA,TRBV30,NA,TRBJ2-7,TGTGCCTGGAGGGAAGGACCGCCCTACGAGCAGTACTTC,CAWREGPPYEQYF
NA,TRBV30,NA,TRBJ2-7,TGTGCCTGGAGTCCCCTCGGGCCGACCTACGAGCAGTACTTC,CAWSPLGPTYEQYF
many,TRBV6-5,TRBD2,TRBJ2-7,TGTGCCAGCAGCCCACTTTCTGTGAGTAGCGGGGTCTACGAGCAGTACTTC,CASSPLSVSSGVYEQYF
few,TRBV20-1,TRBD2,TRBJ2-7,TGCAGTGCGAAGTCCCTAGCGGGAGGGCCAAACGAGCAGTACTTC,CSAKSLAGGPNEQYF
NA,TRBV27,NA,TRBJ2-3,TGTGCCAGCAGTTTCCGGACAGGGAGGGCAGATACGCAGTATTTT,CASSFRTGRADTQYF
NA,TRBV7-9,TRBD1,TRBJ2-7,TGTGCCAGCCGACAGGGACGATACGAGCAGTACTTC,CASRQGRYEQYF
NA,TRBV29-1,NA,TRBJ2-7,TGCAGCGTTGGGAACACCCACTACGAGCAGTACTTC,CSVGNTHYEQYF
many,TRBV30,TRBD2,TRBJ2-1,TGTGCCCGCCGGACTAGCGGTTACAATGAGCAGTTCTTC,CARRTSGYNEQFF
few,TRBV13,TRBD1,TRBJ2-7,TGTGCCAGCAACTCCCACGGGACAGGGTATTTCGAGCAGTACTTC,CASNSHGTGYFEQYF
NA,TRBV13,NA,TRBJ2-1,TGTGCCAGCAGCCTCAGGGTCTCCTACAATGAGCAGTTCTTC,CASSLRVSYNEQFF
many,TRBV4-3,NA,TRBJ2-3,TGCGCCAGCAGCCAAGCTGGGGTAGATACGCAGTATTTT,CASSQAGVDTQYF
many,TRBV4-1,TRBD1,TRBJ2-7,TGCGCCAGCAGCCACCGGGACAGACTCTACGAGCAGTACTTC,CASSHRDRLYEQYF
few,TRBV7-2,TRBD1,TRBJ2-1,TGTGCCAGCAGCTTAGGACAGGGGGATTACAATGAGCAGTTCTTC,CASSLGQGDYNEQFF
few,TRBV27,TRBD2,TRBJ2-7,TGTGCCAGCAGTAGCGGGGGGGTCTCCTACGAGCAGTACTTC,CASSSGGVSYEQYF
NA,TRBV2,NA,TRBJ2-7,TGTGCCAGCAGTGTCTCGGCGGGCAACTACGAGCAGTACTTC,CASSVSAGNYEQYF
many,TRBV4-3,NA,TRBJ2-5,TGCGCCAGCAGCCAAGGTCCCAGGGGTGAGACCCAGTACTTC,CASSQGPRGETQYF
few,TRBV15,NA,TRBJ1-5,TGTGCCACCAGCTCTGAAAATTATAGCAATCAGCCCCAGCATTTT,CATSSENYSNQPQHF
NA,TRBV4-3,NA,TRBJ1-1,TGCGCCCGCCGCCCCCTTGTAGGAAACACTGCCGCTTCCTTT,CARRPLVGNTAASF
NA,TRBV7-8,NA,TRBJ2-1,TGTGCCAGCAGCTTTTTCCGGGACCGCTACAATGAGCAGTTCTTC,CASSFFRDRYNEQFF
NA,TRBV7-9,NA,TRBJ2-5,TGTGCCAGCAGCTTACTAGCGAGTCTCCAAGAGACCCAGTACTTC,CASSLLASLQETQYF
many,TRBV6-5,NA,TRBJ2-3,TGTGCCAGCACCCTCTCCCATGGGGGCGGGGGCGTAGGATCAGATACGCAGTATTTT,CASTLSHGGGGVGSDTQYF
many,TRBV19,NA,TRBJ1-1,TGTGCCAGTAGGTTCCAGGGAACTAACACTGAAGCTTTCTTT,CASRFQGTNTEAFF
NA,TRBV7-9,NA,TRBJ2-7,TGTGCCAGCAGCTTCGTCAGGCCCCCTTACGAGCAGTACTTC,CASSFVRPPYEQYF
NA,TRBV4-3,NA,TRBJ1-5,TGCGCCAGCAGCCAAGAAAGGCTTAATAGCAATCAGCCCCAGCATTTT,CASSQERLNSNQPQHF
few,TRBV27,NA,TRBJ1-5,TGTGCCAGCAGCCGTCACAATAGCAATCAGCCCCAGCATTTT,CASSRHNSNQPQHF
NA,TRBV5-4,NA,TRBJ2-5,TGTGCCAGCAGCTCCGGGACGGGGCCGCTTCTAGAGACCCAGTACTTC,CASSSGTGPLLETQYF
many,TRBV6-5,TRBD1,TRBJ2-1,TGTGCCAGCAGTTACCGAGGGACAGATTGGCAGTTCTTC,CASSYRGTDWQFF
few,TRBV2,NA,TRBJ2-4,TGTGCCAGCAGTGAAGTGGGGGATCTTGGAAACATTCAGTACTTC,CASSEVGDLGNIQYF
NA,TRBV5-3,NA,TRBJ2-7,TGTGCCAGCAGCAAGGACAGTACATCCTACGAGCAGTACTTC,CASSKDSTSYEQYF
NA,TRBV4-1,TRBD1,TRBJ2-7,TGCGCCAGCAGCCAAAAAACAGGGGGCAACGAGCAGTACTTC,CASSQKTGGNEQYF
many,TRBV19,NA,TRBJ1-5,TGTGCCAGTAGTATCGGGGGAAATCAGCCCCAGCATTTT,CASSIGGNQPQHF
few,TRBV27,TRBD2,TRBJ2-1,TGTGCCAGCAGTCAAAAGGGGCGGGGGAACAATGAGCAGTTCTTC,CASSQKGRGNNEQFF
NA,TRBV30,NA,TRBJ1-1,TGTGCCTGGAGTAACACTGAAGCTTTCTTT,CAWSNTEAFF
many,TRBV24-1,NA,TRBJ1-2,TGTGCCACCAGTGAAGGACGGAACTATGGCTACACCTTC,CATSEGRNYGYTF
many,TRBV28,NA,TRBJ2-5,TGTGCCAGCAGTCCCGACCAAGAGACCCAGTACTTC,CASSPDQETQYF
NA,TRBV6-5,NA,TRBJ2-3,TGTGCCAGCAGTTCCCGGGACCGCAGCACAGATACGCAGTATTTT,CASSSRDRSTDTQYF
NA,TRBV7-9,NA,TRBJ1-3,TGTGCCAGCAGCTCCACCATCAGGGGCTCTGGAAACACCATATATTTT,CASSSTIRGSGNTIYF
few,TRBV20-1,TRBD1,TRBJ2-7,TGCAGTGCTTCCGGGACAGGGTTCTACGAGCAGTACTTC,CSASGTGFYEQYF